The 18 T cell receptor beta chains in this list originate from one sample, sequenced in a study of cytomegalovirus exposure and HLA in healthy donors. Primers: 60 Vbeta forward and 13 Jbeta reverse. Assay: immunoSEQ multiplex PCR; the TCRdb copy retains only in-frame clones and omits some. The sample holds 45,000 to 60,000 clones, 70% to 80% seen once. The source material was PBMCs. The receptors were sampled from a man younger than 45 in good health and CMV-seronegative.

This clone has only one observation. The chain recombines TRBV10-2 with TRBJ2-7; TRBD2 matches 12 bases. V lost 6 bases and J lost 2; bases outside the gene matches: 5. Germline V gives CDR1 WSHSY, CDR2 SAAADI. The CDR3 length is 15 residues. The CDR3 nucleotides read TGCGCCAGCAGCCTAGGACTAGCGGGGACCTACGAGCAGTACTTC. As protein: CASSLGLAGTYEQYF.

The chain uses TRBV27 and TRBJ2-1; 10 bases agree with TRBD2. Germline V gene lookup returns CDR1 MNHEY and CDR2 SMNVEV (reference sequence). The CDR3 sequence is 14 residues long. Trimming took 5 bases from V and 7 from J; bases not matched to a gene: 5. CDR3 in DNA: TGTGCCAGCAGTGGCACTAGCGGGATAAATGAGCAGTTCTTC. Its translation: CASSGTSGINEQFF.

The chain uses TRBV6-1 and TRBJ1-1, with D perhaps matching TRBD1 (5 bases). The CDR3 sequence is 11 residues long. CDR1 is MNHNS and CDR2 is SASEGT in the germline V gene. The V and J ends lost 6 bases and 8 bases respectively, with 10 bases between them. The CDR3 bases are TGTGCCAGCAGGGACCACAGGGAAGCTTTCTTT. Translation gives CASRDHREAFF.

The table lists this clone with a count of one. The chain uses TRBV6-1 and TRBJ2-1; D possibly corresponds to TRBD2 (5 bases). The CDR3 spans 12 residues. Trimming shortened V by 7 bases and J by 8 bases, and 12 bases separated the two germline ends. Germline V gene sequence: CDR1 MNHNS, CDR2 SASEGT. CDR3 in DNA: TGTGCCAGCAAGCACCTCGGGGATGAGCAGTTCTTC. It translates to CASKHLGDEQFF.

The chain combines TRBV19 with TRBJ2-1; TRBD2 aligns across 7 bases. With V trimmed by 3 bases and J by 15 bases, 11 bases remained unmatched. The CDR3 is 13 amino acids. Germline V lookup: CDR1 LNHDA, CDR2 SQIVND (reference sequence). In DNA, the CDR3 is TGTGCCAGTAGTATCCGAACTAGCGAGCTCCGGTTCTTC. This codes for CASSIRTSELRFF. Supplemented by reference TRBV19 and TRBJ2-1, the full variable domain reads DGGITQSPKYLFRKEGQNVTLSCEQNLNHDAMYWYRQDPGQGLRLIYYSQIVNDFQKGDIAEGYSVSREKKESFPLTVTSAQKNPTAFYLCASSIRTSELRFFGPGTRLTVL.

This chain links TRBV25-1 with TRBJ1-5; D ambiguous. Trimming removed 1 base at V and 7 bases at J, with 8 bases between. Germline CDR1 reads MGHDK; CDR2 reads SYGVNS. The CDR3 totals 13 residues. CDR3 residues: CASSESGIQPQHF. CDR3 DNA: TGTGCCAGCAGTGAATCGGGGATCCAGCCCCAGCATTTT.

The rearrangement joins TRBV7-8 to TRBJ2-7, with 7 positions matching TRBD2. J was trimmed by 3 bases and V by 5 bases; bases with no gene match: 16. Germline assignment: CDR1 SGHVS and CDR2 FQNEAQ. This CDR3 has 17 amino acids. The CDR3 reads CASSIPSSGPGYYEQYF. For the CDR3, the DNA is TGTGCCAGCAGCATCCCTTCTAGCGGACCTGGGTACTACGAGCAGTACTTC.

The rearrangement joins TRBV7-8 to TRBJ2-3; 16 bases are shared with TRBD2. The junction had 18 bases not matched to a gene; V was cut back by 5 bases and J by 4 bases. Germline CDR1 reads SGHVS; CDR2 reads FQNEAQ. The CDR3 runs 21 residues. CDR3 DNA sequence: TGTGCCAGCAGCAGGCCCCCTGGGCTCAAGGGACTAGCGGGAGGGGCAGATACGCAGTATTTT. Protein product: CASSRPPGLKGLAGGADTQYF.

This rearrangement joins TRBV5-8 to TRBJ1-5; D is perhaps TRBD1 (6 bases). Germline CDR1 SGHTS, CDR2 YDEGEE. CDR3 length equals 14 residues. Trimming stripped 1 base from V and 6 bases from J, with 11 bases between. CDR3 region: CASSLRQGLQPQHF. The CDR3 DNA follows: TGTGCCAGCAGCTTGCGCCAGGGGCTTCAGCCCCAGCATTTT.

In DNA form, the CDR3 reads TGTGCCAGCAGCTTGTATTGGACTAGCGGGAGCGGATTATACGAGCAGTACTTC. Translating it yields CASSLYWTSGSGLYEQYF. The rearrangement links TRBV5-5 to TRBJ2-7; TRBD2 matches 13 bases. Germline CDR1 reads SGHKS; CDR2 reads YYEKEE (reference sequence). The CDR3 sequence is 18 residues long. Trimming took 1 base from V and 4 from J; bases not matched to a gene: 11.

CDR3 nucleotides: TGTGCCAGCAGTTTAGGGACAGCGTGGGGCACTGAAGCTTTCTTT. Encoded protein: CASSLGTAWGTEAFF. This sequence joins TRBV27 and TRBJ1-1; TRBD1 matches 7 bases. There are 15 residues in the CDR3. The V and J ends lost 2 bases and 4 bases, in that order; junction bases with no gene match: 7. Germline CDR1 MNHEY, CDR2 SMNVEV (reference sequence).

V gene TRBV7-6 combines with J gene TRBJ1-1; D gene unclear. CDR1 is SGHVS, CDR2 FNYEAQ, per germline. The CDR3 is 13 amino acids. Trimming removed 1 base from V and 2 bases from J, with 5 bases in between. In nucleotides, the CDR3 is TGTGCCAGCAGCTTAGGAGAAAACACTGAAGCTTTCTTT. Its protein is CASSLGENTEAFF.

The chain employs TRBV30 and TRBJ1-2, with D perhaps TRBD1 (6 bases). From germline, CDR1 is GTSNPN and CDR2 SVGIG (reference sequence). This CDR3 comprises 14 residues. Trimming left V 4 bases short and J 5 bases short, with 17 bases between. This CDR3 is CAWTLEGGGYGYTF. As DNA, the CDR3 is TGTGCCTGGACCTTAGAAGGGGGGGGATATGGCTACACCTTC.

The chain couples TRBV30 to TRBJ2-1, with 10 nucleotides matching TRBD2. CDR1 and CDR2 from the germline V gene are GTSNPN and SVGIG (reference sequence). The CDR3 covers 15 residues. The V segment lost 6 bases and the J segment 2 bases; nucleotides outside the gene matches: 7. The CDR3 protein is CACLTGTSAYNEQFF. As DNA, the CDR3 is TGTGCCTGCCTGACCGGGACTAGCGCCTACAATGAGCAGTTCTTC.

V usage is TRBV2 and J usage is TRBJ2-3, with D possibly TRBD2 on 5 matching bases. This CDR3 contains 14 residues. Trimming took off 5 bases at V and 2 bases at J, with 11 bases between the two ends. Germline CDR1 and CDR2: SNHLY and FYNNEI. This chain's CDR3 is CASSPSRNTDTQYF. Written as DNA, the CDR3 is TGTGCCAGCAGTCCTAGCAGGAACACAGATACGCAGTATTTT.

This rearrangement joins TRBV5-1 to TRBJ1-4; TRBD1 matches 8 bases. Per germline, CDR1 SGHRS and CDR2 YFSETQ. The CDR3 loop spans 14 amino acids. The V segment lost 1 base and the J segment 8 bases; nucleotides outside the gene matches: 4. The CDR3 region has the DNA TGCGCCAGCAGCTTGAATGACAGGGGAGAAAAACTGTTTTTT. Its translation is CASSLNDRGEKLFF.

The chain recombines TRBV21-1 with TRBJ2-2; the listed D gene, TRBD2, was not tested against the DNA. TRBV21-1 is noted as a pseudogene. This CDR3 region has 15 residues. The CDR3 DNA reads as TGTGCCAGCATTGAGCCTGGACTGTTCACCGGGGAGCTGTTTTTT. This gives the protein CASIEPGLFTGELFF.

CDR3 in DNA: TGTGCCAGCAGTTTCGGGGATCAAGAGACCCAGTACTTC. Translation: CASSFGDQETQYF. The chain uses TRBV27 and TRBJ2-5; TRBD2 might be the D (5 bases). V was cut by 3 bases and J by 2 bases, with 7 bases left in between. The germline V gene has CDR1 MNHEY and CDR2 SMNVEV (reference sequence). CDR3 length: 13 residues.